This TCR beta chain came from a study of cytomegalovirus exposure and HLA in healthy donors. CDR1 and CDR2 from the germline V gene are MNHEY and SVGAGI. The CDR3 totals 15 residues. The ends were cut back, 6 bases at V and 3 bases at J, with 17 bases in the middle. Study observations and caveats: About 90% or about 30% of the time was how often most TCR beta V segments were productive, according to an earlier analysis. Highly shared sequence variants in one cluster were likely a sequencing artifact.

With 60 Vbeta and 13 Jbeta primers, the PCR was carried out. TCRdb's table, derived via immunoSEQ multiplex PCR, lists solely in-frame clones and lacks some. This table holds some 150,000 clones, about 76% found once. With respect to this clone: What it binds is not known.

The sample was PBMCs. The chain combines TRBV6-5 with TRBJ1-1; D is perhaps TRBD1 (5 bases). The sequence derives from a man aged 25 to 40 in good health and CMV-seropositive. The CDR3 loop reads CASSPARVRDTEAFF. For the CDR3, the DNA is TGTGCCAGCAGCCCCGCCAGGGTGAGAGACACTGAAGCTTTCTTT.